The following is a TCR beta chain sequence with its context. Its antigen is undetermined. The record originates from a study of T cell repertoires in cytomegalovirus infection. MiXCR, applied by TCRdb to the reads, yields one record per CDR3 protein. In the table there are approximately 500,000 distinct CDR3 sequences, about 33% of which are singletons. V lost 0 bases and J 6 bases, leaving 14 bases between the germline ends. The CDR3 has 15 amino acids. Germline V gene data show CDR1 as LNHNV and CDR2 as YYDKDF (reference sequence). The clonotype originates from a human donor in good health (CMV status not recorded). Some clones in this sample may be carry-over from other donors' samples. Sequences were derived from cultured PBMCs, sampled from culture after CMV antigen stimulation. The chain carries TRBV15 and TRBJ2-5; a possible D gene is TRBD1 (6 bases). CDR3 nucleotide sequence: TGTGCCACCAGCAGAGATGTGAACAGGGAGAAGACCCAGTACTTC. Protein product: CATSRDVNREKTQYF. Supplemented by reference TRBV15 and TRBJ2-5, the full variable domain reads DAMVIQNPRYQVTQFGKPVTLSCSQTLNHNVMYWYQQKSSQAPKLLFHYYDKDFNNEADTPDNFQSRRPNTSFCFLDIRSPGLGDTAMYLCATSRDVNREKTQYFGPGTRLLVL.